The present entry profiles one T cell receptor (beta chain) with its context. The antigen is unknown. Germline V lookup: CDR1 SNHLY, CDR2 FYNNEI. V dropped 2 bases and J dropped 4 bases, with 14 bases sitting between them. This CDR3 spans 16 amino acids. The donors, nominally healthy at sampling, likely had unrecorded immune exposures. The primer mix had 60 Vbeta and 13 Jbeta primers. Data came from immunoSEQ multiplex PCR; TCRdb stores just in-frame clones and leaves some out. This table holds some 160,000 clones, about 80% found once. This entry belongs to a study of cytomegalovirus exposure and HLA in healthy donors. Background on the study: From donors who were HLA-typed, an early data release held approximately 91 million unique TCRs.

Overall study results and limits: Common viral pathogens seemed, in a later analysis, to connect with several of the most significant clusters.

The receptor's source is a man between 60 and 75 years old in good health and CMV-seronegative. Sequenced material: PBMCs. This chain uses TRBV2 with TRBJ1-4, with TRBD1 as a possible D gene (5 bases). The CDR3 DNA reads TGTGCCAGCAGTGAACCAACACAGGTTCTTAATGAAAAACTGTTTTTT. It is translated as CASSEPTQVLNEKLFF.